This T cell receptor (beta chain) appears in the sequencing data of a study of beta chain features in type 1 diabetes. Whole-study findings and limits: Researchers could not determine here whether HLA type influences TCRB rearrangement. Moderate but significant shortening of TCRB CDR3s was recorded in all four CD4+ subsets from Type 1 diabetes patients.

The V end was cut by 5 bases, the J end by 0 bases, with 11 bases between. CDR1 SGHVS and CDR2 FNYEAQ come from the germline V gene. The CDR3 length is 16 residues. This clone showed up just a few times. Antigen: not known. Sorting gave populations that all exceeded 98% purity. As every portion of the isolated RNA was reverse transcribed, the sequencing read expressed TCRB transcripts. TCRdb's copy holds only in-frame clones and misses some; the assay was immunoSEQ multiplex PCR. The sample has around 70,000 clones, about 50% seen once. The V gene is TRBV7-6, the J gene TRBJ2-6, with D perhaps TRBD1 (6 bases). The receptor's source is a man aged 25 to 45 with type 1 diabetes. The sequenced material came from central memory CD4+ T cells from blood. The CDR3 DNA reads TGTGCCAGCAGCCCCGACAGGTACTCTGGGGCCAACGTCCTGACTTTC. It yields the protein CASSPDRYSGANVLTF.